These 4 T cell receptor beta chains originate from one sample sequenced in a study of blood T cell repertoires in COVID-19 (dated by TCRdb to between 2020 and 2021). Receptors were amplified or captured by the immunoSEQ multiplex PCR assay. TCRdb retrieved this table from immuneACCESS and kept in-frame rearrangements only. Not all clones are present; in checked studies, unresolved V genes account for under half, and no reason is known for the remainder. This sample lists about 290,000 clones; roughly 89% were detected once. Jointly, the top ten make up around 1.7% of the sample. Sequences were obtained from PBMCs or T cells enriched from blood (not recorded which). These receptors were collected from a woman in her thirties or forties who had recovered from COVID-19.

The gene calls are TRBV27 and TRBJ1-1; 7 nucleotides line up with TRBD1. This CDR3 region has 13 residues. The germline V gene has CDR1 MNHEY and CDR2 SMNVEV (reference sequence). Germline trimming cut 7 bases from V and 0 bases from J; bases unmatched to any gene: 2. The CDR3: CASKGQLNTEAFF. DNA for the CDR3: TGTGCCAGCAAGGGACAGCTGAACACTGAAGCTTTCTTT.

As to this clone: No DNA is shown, since the ends of the CDR3 on it are uncertain; the CDR3 is the one TCRdb lists. The chain carries TRBV5-1 and TRBJ2-3; TRBD2 is the table's D call, not checked against the DNA. With termini counted, the CDR3 has 17 amino acids. Germline lookup yields CDR1 SGHRS and CDR2 YFSETQ. CDR3 residues: CASSFGPGGLSTDTQYF.

The chain employs TRBV5-1 and TRBJ1-4; D not resolved. CDR3 size: 14 residues. Germline lookup yields CDR1 SGHRS and CDR2 YFSETQ. The V end lost 0 bases, the J end lost 2 bases, and 5 bases lay between the germline ends. CDR3 bases: TGCGCCAGCAGCTTGGACAGTACTAATGAAAAACTGTTTTTT. Its translation is CASSLDSTNEKLFF.

In its sample, this clone was seen once. The chain carries TRBV6-5 and TRBJ1-2, with 8 bases identical to TRBD1. The V gene's germline CDR1 is MNHEY and CDR2 SVGAGI. The CDR3 spans 14 residues. V lost 6 bases and J lost 4; bases outside the gene matches: 7. The CDR3 DNA follows: TGTGCCAGCAGAGCTGGACAGGGTCTCTATGGCTACACCTTC. It is translated as CASRAGQGLYGYTF.